This note documents a single TCR beta chain sequence. What it recognizes is unknown. The junction had 13 bases not matched to a gene; V was cut back by 3 bases and J by 3 bases. The CDR3 runs to 17 residues. The germline gives CDR1 SGHNT, CDR2 YENEEA. These data originate in a study of OX40 agonist ivuxolimab in advanced cancers. Study-wide context: Patients were roughly 83% male with ages roughly 20 to 90, mean about 54. Study-wide findings and caveats: Among some nonresponders, normalized T-cell clonal expansion was also low.

The assay was immunoSEQ multiplex PCR, and TCRdb's table has in-frame clones only and misses some. There are 40,000 to 50,000 clones in the sample; approximately 86% occur only once, and 2.5% to 3% lies in the top ten. The chain recombines TRBV11-3 with TRBJ1-1; 7 bases are a match to TRBD1. The source material was CD4+ or CD8+ T cells sorted from blood, sampled in a trial of the OX40 agonist ivuxolimab. This TCR was recovered from an adult with an advanced solid tumor such as melanoma, head and neck, liver or kidney cancer. CDR3 DNA: TGTGCCAGCAGCTTCCCCCGGACAGGTCGAAGGCACACTGAAGCTTTCTTT. Protein product: CASSFPRTGRRHTEAFF.